The next 17 T cell receptor beta chains were all read from a single sample in a study of cytomegalovirus exposure and HLA in healthy donors. With 60 Vbeta and 13 Jbeta primers, the PCR was carried out. Measured with immunoSEQ multiplex PCR; TCRdb has only the in-frame clones, and not every one. This sample has roughly 140,000 clones, with 80% found just once. The material sequenced was PBMCs. These TCRs come from a man aged 35 to 55 in good health and CMV-seronegative.

This clone was found a few times. The rearrangement uses TRBV5-1 and TRBJ2-7; 7 nucleotides align to TRBD1. V trimming: 4 bases; J trimming: 3 bases; junction bases outside the gene matches: 1. CDR1 and CDR2 (germline): SGHRS, YFSETQ. The CDR3 consists of 12 residues. CDR3 in DNA: TGCGCCAGCAGCCGGGACAGCTACGAGCAGTACTTC. This encodes CASSRDSYEQYF. The full variable domain, in which reference TRBV5-1 and TRBJ2-7 provide the parts outside the CDR3, is KAGVTQTPRYLIKTRGQQVTLSCSPISGHRSVSWYQQTPGQGLQFLFEYFSETQRNKGNFPGRFSGRQFSNSRSEMNVSTLELGDSALYLCASSRDSYEQYFGPGTRLTVT.

This chain joins TRBV5-1 and TRBJ1-2, with a weak D call TRBD1 (6 bases). Germline V gene sequence: CDR1 SGHRS, CDR2 YFSETQ. There are 14 residues in the CDR3. Trimming shortened V by 4 bases and J by 9 bases, and 19 bases separated the two germline ends. The CDR3 loop reads CASSPALQGYSYTF. CDR3 bases: TGCGCCAGCAGCCCCGCCTTACAGGGATATAGCTACACCTTC.

This chain uses TRBV10-3 with TRBJ2-7; perhaps TRBD1 as D (6 bases). V was trimmed by 9 bases and J by 2 bases, leaving 14 bases between them. CDR3 size: 13 residues. The germline V gene has CDR1 ENHRY and CDR2 SYGVKD. CDR3 region: CAISWDTTYEQYF. The CDR3, as DNA: TGTGCCATTTCCTGGGACACAACCTACGAGCAGTACTTC.

This clone came up a few times. The chain joins TRBV7-8 to TRBJ1-2, with D perhaps TRBD1 (6 bases). Germline loops: CDR1 SGHVS, CDR2 FQNEAQ. V lost 5 bases to trimming and J lost 8 bases, with 18 bases between them. This CDR3 comprises 14 residues. The CDR3 DNA follows: TGTGCCAGCAGCCCCCTGCGGGGGGCGGGGGGCTACACCTTC. It encodes CASSPLRGAGGYTF.

The chain couples TRBV6-1 to TRBJ2-7; D may be TRBD1 (5 bases). CDR3 size: 13 residues. Per germline, CDR1 MNHNS and CDR2 SASEGT. V shed 0 bases and J shed 6 bases, with 9 bases lying between them. DNA of the CDR3: TGTGCCAGCAGTGAAGCGCTTGACAGCGAGCAGTACTTC. This gives the protein CASSEALDSEQYF.

The chain carries TRBV29-1 and TRBJ1-3; unclear D gene. V was cut by 5 bases and J by 2 bases, with 13 bases left in between. This CDR3 comprises 14 residues. Germline loops: CDR1 SQVTM, CDR2 ANQGSEA. CDR3 bases: TGCAGCGTTTCGGAGTCACTTCCTGGAAACACCATATATTTT. Its translation: CSVSESLPGNTIYF.

In its sample, this clone was seen once. This rearrangement joins TRBV6-6 to TRBJ2-7, with a tentative D call TRBD1 (6 bases). Germline V CDR1 and CDR2: MNHNY, SVGAGI (reference sequence). The CDR3 contains 14 residues. V dropped 2 bases and J dropped 4 bases, with 12 bases sitting between them. The CDR3 DNA is TGTGCCAGCAGTTACGGAGACAGGCAATACGAGCAGTACTTC. It codes for CASSYGDRQYEQYF.

The rearrangement links TRBV5-1 to TRBJ2-1; 8 bases line up with TRBD2. Germline assignment: CDR1 SGHRS and CDR2 YFSETQ. This CDR3 region has 16 residues. Trimming cost V 0 bases and J 2 bases; bases outside gene matches: 4. This chain's CDR3 is CASSLEGTRTYNEQFF. The CDR3 DNA is TGCGCCAGCAGCTTGGAGGGGACTAGAACCTACAATGAGCAGTTCTTC.

J is TRBJ2-5 and V is TRBV9, with D tentatively TRBD2 (5 bases). There are 15 residues in the CDR3. The V end lost 4 bases, the J end lost 1 base, and 14 bases lay between the germline ends. From germline, CDR1 is SGDLS and CDR2 YYNGEE. CDR3 in DNA: TGTGCCAGCAGCCTAAGCGGTTCGCTCCAAGAGACCCAGTACTTC. It translates to CASSLSGSLQETQYF.

V and J are TRBV19 and TRBJ2-3, with TRBD2 identical over 9 bases. J lost 5 bases, V lost 10 bases, and 7 bases had no gene match. The CDR3 runs to 13 residues. The germline gives CDR1 LNHDA, CDR2 SQIVND (reference sequence). CDR3 DNA: TGTGCCACCAGACAGCGGGGGGTAGATACGCAGTATTTT. Translating it yields CATRQRGVDTQYF.

This clone was picked up a small number of times. Other nucleotide sequences in the sample specify the same CDR3. The chain links TRBV5-4 to TRBJ2-3, with 7 positions matching TRBD2. This CDR3 has 14 amino acids. Germline-derived CDR1 and CDR2 are SGHNT and YYREEE (reference sequence). The V and J ends lost 4 bases and 2 bases, in that order; junction bases with no gene match: 4. DNA for the CDR3: TGTGCCAGCAGCCCAGCGGGACTCACAGATACGCAGTATTTT. This gives the protein CASSPAGLTDTQYF. Full variable domain (remainder filled in from reference TRBV5-4 and TRBJ2-3): ETGVTQSPTHLIKTRGQQVTLRCSSQSGHNTVSWYQQALGQGPQFIFQYYREEENGRGNFPPRFSGLQFPNYSSELNVNALELDDSALYLCASSPAGLTDTQYFGPGTRLTVL.

The genes are TRBV6-6 and TRBJ2-4; 7 bases match TRBD1. CDR1 and CDR2 from the germline V gene are MNHNY and SVGAGI (reference sequence). This CDR3 is built from 16 residues. Unmatched junction bases numbered 5, after V lost 2 bases and J lost 1 base. The DNA for the CDR3 is TGTGCCAGCAGTTACGATGACAGGGCGGCCAAAAACATTCAGTACTTC. This encodes CASSYDDRAAKNIQYF.

V usage is TRBV7-4 and J usage is TRBJ2-7; 8 bases map to TRBD2. The CDR3 totals 15 residues. J gave up 1 base and V 6 bases, and 8 bases lay outside the gene matches. The germline gives CDR1 SGHVT, CDR2 SQSDAQ. The CDR3 here is CASSLGLAGSYEQYF. The DNA for the CDR3 is TGTGCCAGCAGTCTAGGCCTAGCGGGTTCCTACGAGCAGTACTTC. Complete variable domain (other parts from reference TRBV7-4 and TRBJ2-7): GAGVSQSPRYKVAKRGRDVALRCDSISGHVTLYWYRQTLGQGSEVLTYSQSDAQRDKSGRPSGRFSAERPERSVSTLKIQRTEQGDSAVYLCASSLGLAGSYEQYFGPGTRLTVT.

The chain carries TRBV30 and TRBJ2-1; D might be TRBD1 (6 bases). The CDR3 has 17 amino acids. CDR1 is GTSNPN and CDR2 is SVGIG in the germline V gene (reference sequence). V was clipped by 4 bases and J by 0 bases, with 19 bases between them. The CDR3 DNA is TGTGCCTGGAATCCCCAGACAGGTATACGCTCCTACAATGAGCAGTTCTTC. Translation gives CAWNPQTGIRSYNEQFF.

The chain carries TRBV9 and TRBJ2-4; 8 bases line up with TRBD1. After removal of 4 bases from V and 5 bases from J, the junction contained 8 bases not matched to a gene. This CDR3 is 15 amino acids long. CDR1 SGDLS and CDR2 YYNGEE come from the germline V gene. The CDR3 protein is CASSIGTGGENIQYF. In DNA, the CDR3 is TGTGCCAGCAGCATCGGGACAGGAGGGGAAAACATTCAGTACTTC.

In regard to this clone: At one boundary the junction diverges from the germline segment, which might be a read error. The chain links TRBV30 to TRBJ1-1; TRBD1 agrees at 8 bases. This CDR3 spans 17 amino acids. Germline CDR1 GTSNPN, CDR2 SVGIG (reference sequence). The chain's CDR3 is CAWSTVLRGLMNAEAFF. CDR3 in DNA: TGTGCCTGGAGTACCGTTCTCAGGGGGCTAATGAACGCTGAAGCTTTCTTT. Combining the CDR3 with reference TRBV30 and TRBJ1-1 gives the whole variable domain SQTIHQWPATLVQPVGSPLSLECTVEGTSNPNLYWYRQAAGRGLQLLFYSVGIGQISSEVPQNLSASRPQDRQFILSSKKLLLSDSGFYLCAWSTVLRGLMNAEAFFGQGTRLTVV.

The chain recombines TRBV13 with TRBJ2-5; D unresolved. Trimming left V 5 bases short and J 4 bases short, with 5 bases between. The CDR3 consists of 11 residues. Per the germline V gene, CDR1 is PRHDT and CDR2 is FYEKMQ (reference sequence). CDR3: CASSPRETQYF. The CDR3 nucleotides are TGTGCCAGCAGCCCTCGAGAGACCCAGTACTTC.